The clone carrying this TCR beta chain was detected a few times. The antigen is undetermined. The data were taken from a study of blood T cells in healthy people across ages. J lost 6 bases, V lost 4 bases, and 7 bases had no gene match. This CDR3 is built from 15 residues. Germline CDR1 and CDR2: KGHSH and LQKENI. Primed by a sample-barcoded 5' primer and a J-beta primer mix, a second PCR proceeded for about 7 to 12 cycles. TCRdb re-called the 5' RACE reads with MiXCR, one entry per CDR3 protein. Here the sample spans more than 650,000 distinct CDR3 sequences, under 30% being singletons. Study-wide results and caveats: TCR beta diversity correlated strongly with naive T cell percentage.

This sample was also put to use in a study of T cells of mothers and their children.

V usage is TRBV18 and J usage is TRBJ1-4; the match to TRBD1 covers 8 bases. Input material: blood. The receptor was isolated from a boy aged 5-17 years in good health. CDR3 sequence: CASSLQGAWDEKLFF. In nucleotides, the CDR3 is TGTGCCAGCTCACTCCAGGGGGCATGGGATGAAAAACTGTTTTTT.